The rows below give T cell receptor beta chains drawn from one sample of a study of cytomegalovirus exposure and HLA in healthy donors. Clones were sequenced by immunoSEQ multiplex PCR, and TCRdb holds only the in-frame ones, with some missing. This table has 130,000 to 150,000 clones, about four fifths appearing once. The sequenced sample was PBMCs. These receptors originate from a woman under 30 in good health and CMV-seropositive. Each CDR3 is given with its conserved first and last residue. A D gene is named only where the DNA matches it firmly. The size field is filled for only some rows; it gives once, few, many or a size class.

d_call	clone_size	j_call	v_call	cdr3_nt	cdr3_aa
NA	NA	TRBJ2-1	TRBV11-3	TGTGCCAGCAGCCCGCCGGGTGGCAATGAGCAGTTCTTC	CASSPPGGNEQFF
TRBD2	NA	TRBJ2-1	TRBV6-6	TGTGCCAGCAGTCCTCCTACTAGCGGGGGTATAAATGAGCAGTTCTTC	CASSPPTSGGINEQFF
NA	few	TRBJ1-6	TRBV19	TGTGCCAGTAGTGCGCTGTTCGGGGATTCACCCCTCCACTTT	CASSALFGDSPLHF
NA	NA	TRBJ1-1	TRBV29-1	TGCAGCATTCTCCGGAACACTGAAGCTTTCTTT	CSILRNTEAFF
NA	NA	TRBJ1-1	TRBV19	TGTGCCAGTAGTATAGAACTCCCGGTGAACACTGAAGCTTTCTTT	CASSIELPVNTEAFF
TRBD1	NA	TRBJ1-5	TRBV19	TGTGCCAGCAGGGGACAGTCAGTAAATCAGCCCCAGCATTTT	CASRGQSVNQPQHF
TRBD1	NA	TRBJ1-1	TRBV11-2	TGTGCCAGCAGCCCTGGACAGGGGGCTTACACTGAAGCTTTCTTT	CASSPGQGAYTEAFF
TRBD1	NA	TRBJ2-7	TRBV6-5	TGTGCCAGCGGAACAACAGGGGAGGAGCAGTACTTC	CASGTTGEEQYF
TRBD2	NA	TRBJ2-1	TRBV6-4	TGTGCCAGCAGTGACTCGACTAGCGGGGGGGTGGATGAGCAGTTCTTC	CASSDSTSGGVDEQFF
NA	NA	TRBJ2-3	TRBV7-8	TGTGCCAGCAGCTGGGCTCTTAGCGGACTCACAGATACGCAGTATTTT	CASSWALSGLTDTQYF
NA	NA	TRBJ1-2	TRBV7-9	TGTGCCAGCAGCTCCGTAGGCTACACCTTC	CASSSVGYTF
NA	NA	TRBJ1-2	TRBV2	TGTGCCGGCTCCCTTCAGCGGGTTGGGTTTGGAGGCGTCTACACCTTC	CAGSLQRVGFGGVYTF
NA	NA	TRBJ1-1	TRBV27	TGTGCCAGCAGTTCCCGGACTGGGAACACTGAAGCTTTCTTT	CASSSRTGNTEAFF
TRBD1	NA	TRBJ2-7	TRBV7-9	TGTGCCAGCAGCTTAGCGACAGGGTACGAGCAGTACTTC	CASSLATGYEQYF
TRBD1	NA	TRBJ1-1	TRBV5-1	TGCGCCAGCAGCTCGGGACAGTTTATGAACACTGAAGCTTTCTTT	CASSSGQFMNTEAFF
NA	NA	TRBJ1-2	TRBV4-1	TGCGCCAGCAGCCTAGACCCGCGGGCCCAAACAGCCACTAACTATGGCTACACCTTC	CASSLDPRAQTATNYGYTF
NA	few	TRBJ1-1	TRBV30	TGTGCCTGGAATGGACAGCTGAACACTGAAGCTTTCTTT	CAWNGQLNTEAFF
TRBD1	NA	TRBJ1-2	TRBV4-3	TGCGCCAGCAGCCAAGAGACAGGGAGCCTGTATGGCTACACCTTC	CASSQETGSLYGYTF
TRBD1	few	TRBJ1-6	TRBV5-4	TGTGCCAGCAGCGACCGGGACAGGGGAAAGGAAGGGTCACCCCTCCACTTT	CASSDRDRGKEGSPLHF
NA	NA	TRBJ2-5	TRBV20-1	TGCAGTGCAATACAGGCCCCGTACTTC	CSAIQAPYF
TRBD2	NA	TRBJ2-3	TRBV4-1	TGCGCCAGCAGCCAACGGGTAGCGGGGGGGCTCGGCACAGATACGCAGTATTTT	CASSQRVAGGLGTDTQYF
TRBD2	NA	TRBJ2-7	TRBV7-2	TGTGCCAGCAGCTGGCGGACTAGCGGGGCCTTATCAGGCTACGAGCAGTACTTC	CASSWRTSGALSGYEQYF
TRBD1	NA	TRBJ1-1	TRBV11-2	TGTGCCAGCAGCTCCCAAGCGGAGGGGGCGCGGACTGAAGCTTTCTTT	CASSSQAEGARTEAFF
NA	NA	TRBJ1-2	TRBV5-6	TGTGCCAGCAGCCCCGGACAGAGACCCTATGGCTACACCTTC	CASSPGQRPYGYTF
TRBD1	NA	TRBJ1-1	TRBV5-4	TGTGCCAGCAGCTTGTTCAGGGGGTCGAACACTGAAGCTTTCTTT	CASSLFRGSNTEAFF
NA	NA	TRBJ1-1	TRBV30	TGTGCCTGGAGAGACAGCATGAACACTGAAGCTTTCTTT	CAWRDSMNTEAFF
NA	NA	TRBJ2-5	TRBV4-1	TGCGCCAGCAGCCAAGATAGTGGCCAAGAGACCCAGTACTTC	CASSQDSGQETQYF
NA	few	TRBJ2-7	TRBV14	TGTGCCAGCAGCCAAGAGGACTCCCCAGCAAGCGAGCAGTACTTC	CASSQEDSPASEQYF
NA	NA	TRBJ2-3	TRBV1	TGCACCAGCAGCCAAACCAGGGCTAGTAGGGCAGATACGCAGTATTTT	CTSSQTRASRADTQYF
NA	once	TRBJ1-1	TRBV7-2	TGTGCCAGCAGCCCATTGGGGAGGGGTCAGGGTACTGAAGCTTTCTTT	CASSPLGRGQGTEAFF
NA	NA	TRBJ2-1	TRBV19	TGTGCCAGTACCATTTGGGACAACCCTTACAATGAGCAGTTCTTC	CASTIWDNPYNEQFF
NA	once	TRBJ1-1	TRBV11-1	TGTGCCAGCAGCTTAGGGACAGAGGCTGAAGCTTTCTTT	CASSLGTEAEAFF
NA	NA	TRBJ1-2	TRBV29-1	TGCAGCGTTGAAAGAGGAGGATACTATGGCTACACCTTC	CSVERGGYYGYTF
NA	NA	TRBJ2-5	TRBV5-1	TGCGCCAGCAGCTTAGGGGGATCGGGGAACCAAGAGACCCAGTACTTC	CASSLGGSGNQETQYF
NA	few	TRBJ1-5	TRBV5-8	TGTGCCAGCAGATACGCGAGCGGAACCCATGTGCCCCAGCATTTT	CASRYASGTHVPQHF
NA	NA	TRBJ1-1	TRBV11-2	TGTGCCAGCAGCCGACGGCGGGCGCCCACTGAAGCTTTCTTT	CASSRRRAPTEAFF
NA	NA	TRBJ1-5	TRBV30	TGTGCCTGGAGTGGGATAGGCGGGGTAAATCAGCCCCAGCATTTT	CAWSGIGGVNQPQHF
TRBD2	NA	TRBJ2-1	TRBV9	TGTGCCAGCGAGGACCTAGCGGGGGGGGCCTACAATGAGCAGTTCTTC	CASEDLAGGAYNEQFF
TRBD1	NA	TRBJ1-4	TRBV19	TGTGCCAGTAGTATAGATCGAACAGGGGTAACTAATGAAAAACTGTTTTTT	CASSIDRTGVTNEKLFF
TRBD1	NA	TRBJ1-1	TRBV6-5	TGTGCCAGCATTCTCCCGGGACAGCCGAACACTGAAGCTTTCTTT	CASILPGQPNTEAFF
NA	NA	TRBJ2-1	TRBV6-1	TGTGCCAGCAGTGAGTTTTGGCAGGGGATGACGGGGAATGAGCAGTTCTTC	CASSEFWQGMTGNEQFF
TRBD1	NA	TRBJ1-1	TRBV29-1	TGCAGCGCTAGAACAGGGGCGGGCACTGAAGCTTTCTTT	CSARTGAGTEAFF